This T cell receptor beta chain was captured by sequencing in a study of shared clonotypes between healthy human individuals. Study-wide points: Estimated richness was generally greater in naive than memory subsets.

Profiling relied on immunoSEQ multiplex PCR, and the TCRdb table lists in-frame clones only, not all of them. The sample yields 2 million to 3 million clones, more than 90% seen once. Details on this clone: Its antigen is still unknown.

Germline lookup yields CDR1 SGHDT and CDR2 YYEEEE. The V gene lost 0 bases and the J gene lost 3 bases, with 13 bases spanning the gap. This CDR3 is built from 15 residues. V is TRBV5-6 and J is TRBJ2-7; D ambiguous. The clonotype was recovered from a man aged 18 to 35 in good health. Material for sequencing was naive CD4+ T cells sorted from blood. Subset denoted: CD45RA+ positively selected. The CDR3 DNA follows: TGTGCCAGCAGCTTGGGAATTGGGTATCACTACGAGCAGTACTTC. This sequence encodes CASSLGIGYHYEQYF. The entire variable domain, with the rest obtained from reference TRBV5-6 and TRBJ2-7, is as follows: DAGVTQSPTHLIKTRGQQVTLRCSPKSGHDTVSWYQQALGQGPQFIFQYYEEEERQRGNFPDRFSGHQFPNYSSELNVNALLLGDSALYLCASSLGIGYHYEQYFGPGTRLTVT.